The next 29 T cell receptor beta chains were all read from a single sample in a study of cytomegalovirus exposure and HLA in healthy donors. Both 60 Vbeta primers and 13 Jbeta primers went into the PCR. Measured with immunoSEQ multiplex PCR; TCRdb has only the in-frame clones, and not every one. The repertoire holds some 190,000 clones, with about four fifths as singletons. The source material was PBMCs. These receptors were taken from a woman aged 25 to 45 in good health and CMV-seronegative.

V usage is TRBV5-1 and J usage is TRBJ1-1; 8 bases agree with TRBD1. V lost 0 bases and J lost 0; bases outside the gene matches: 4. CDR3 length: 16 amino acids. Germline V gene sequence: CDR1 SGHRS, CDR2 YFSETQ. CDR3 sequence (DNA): TGCGCCAGCAGCTTGGGGCAGGGGGCTATGAACACTGAAGCTTTCTTT. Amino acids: CASSLGQGAMNTEAFF.

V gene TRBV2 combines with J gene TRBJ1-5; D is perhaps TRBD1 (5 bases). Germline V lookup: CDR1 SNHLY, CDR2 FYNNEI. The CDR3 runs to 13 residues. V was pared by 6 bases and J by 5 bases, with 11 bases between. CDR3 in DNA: TGTGCCAGCAGCTGGGGCACGGATCAGCCCCAGCATTTT. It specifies CASSWGTDQPQHF.

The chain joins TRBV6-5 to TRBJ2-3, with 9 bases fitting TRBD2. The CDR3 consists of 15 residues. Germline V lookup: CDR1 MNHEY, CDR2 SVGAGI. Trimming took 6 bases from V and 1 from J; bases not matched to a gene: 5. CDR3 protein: CASSLQRGGTDTQYF. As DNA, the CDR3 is TGTGCCAGCAGCCTACAGCGGGGGGGCACAGATACGCAGTATTTT.

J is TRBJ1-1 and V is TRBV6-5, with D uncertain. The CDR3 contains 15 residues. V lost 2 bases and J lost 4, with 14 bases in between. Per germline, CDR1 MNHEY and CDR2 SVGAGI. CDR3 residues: CASSYRRGVGTEAFF. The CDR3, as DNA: TGTGCCAGCAGTTACCGCCGGGGAGTGGGCACTGAAGCTTTCTTT.

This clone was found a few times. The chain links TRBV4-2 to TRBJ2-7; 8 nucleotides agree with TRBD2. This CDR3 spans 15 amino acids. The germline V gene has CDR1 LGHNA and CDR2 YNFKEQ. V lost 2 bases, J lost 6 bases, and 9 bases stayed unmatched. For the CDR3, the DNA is TGTGCCAGCAGCCAACAAGGGACTAGGGTAGGCGAGCAGTACTTC. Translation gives CASSQQGTRVGEQYF.

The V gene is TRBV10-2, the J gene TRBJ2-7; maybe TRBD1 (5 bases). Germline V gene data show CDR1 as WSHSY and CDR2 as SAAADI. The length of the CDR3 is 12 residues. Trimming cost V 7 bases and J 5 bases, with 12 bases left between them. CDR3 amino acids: CASTQAPHEQYF. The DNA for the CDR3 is TGCGCCAGCACACAGGCCCCCCACGAGCAGTACTTC.

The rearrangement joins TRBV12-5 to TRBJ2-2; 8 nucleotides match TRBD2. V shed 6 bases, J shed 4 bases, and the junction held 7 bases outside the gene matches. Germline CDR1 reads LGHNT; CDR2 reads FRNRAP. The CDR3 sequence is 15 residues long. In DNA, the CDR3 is TGTGCTAGTGGCCGCGGGGGGTTCGGCACCGGGGAGCTGTTTTTT. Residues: CASGRGGFGTGELFF.

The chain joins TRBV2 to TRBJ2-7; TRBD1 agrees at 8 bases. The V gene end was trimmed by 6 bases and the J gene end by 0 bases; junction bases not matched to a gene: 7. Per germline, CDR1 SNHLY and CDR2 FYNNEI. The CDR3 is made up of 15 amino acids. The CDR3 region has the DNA TGTGCCAGCAGGAGGGACAGGCCGGCCTCCTACGAGCAGTACTTC. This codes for CASRRDRPASYEQYF.

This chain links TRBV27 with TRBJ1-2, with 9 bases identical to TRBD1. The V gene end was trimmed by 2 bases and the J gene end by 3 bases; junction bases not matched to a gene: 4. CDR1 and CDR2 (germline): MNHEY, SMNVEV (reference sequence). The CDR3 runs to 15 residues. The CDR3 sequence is CASSLAGTGYYGYTF. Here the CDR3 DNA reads TGTGCCAGCAGTTTAGCCGGGACAGGGTACTATGGCTACACCTTC.

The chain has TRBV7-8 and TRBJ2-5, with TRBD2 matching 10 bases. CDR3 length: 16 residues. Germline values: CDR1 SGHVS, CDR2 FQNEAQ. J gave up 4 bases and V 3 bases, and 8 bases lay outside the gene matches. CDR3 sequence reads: CASSFRLAGRLETQYF. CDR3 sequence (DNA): TGTGCCAGCAGCTTTCGACTAGCGGGCCGCTTAGAGACCCAGTACTTC.

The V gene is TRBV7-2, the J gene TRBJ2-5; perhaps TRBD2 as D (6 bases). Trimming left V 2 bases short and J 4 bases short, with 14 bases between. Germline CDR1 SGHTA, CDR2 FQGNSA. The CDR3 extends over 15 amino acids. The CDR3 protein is CASSLQRAGGETQYF. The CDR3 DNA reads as TGTGCCAGCAGCTTACAGCGGGCCGGGGGAGAGACCCAGTACTTC.

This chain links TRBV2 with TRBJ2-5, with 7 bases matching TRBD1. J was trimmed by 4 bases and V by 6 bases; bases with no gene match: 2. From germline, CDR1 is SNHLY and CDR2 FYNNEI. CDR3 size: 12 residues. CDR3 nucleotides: TGTGCCAGCAGGGGACAGCCAGAGACCCAGTACTTC. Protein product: CASRGQPETQYF.

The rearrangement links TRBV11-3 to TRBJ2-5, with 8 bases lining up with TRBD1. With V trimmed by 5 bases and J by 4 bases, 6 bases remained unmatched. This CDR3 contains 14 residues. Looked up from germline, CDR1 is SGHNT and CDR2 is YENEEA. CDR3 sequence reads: CASSPGGFSETQYF. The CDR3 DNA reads TGTGCCAGCAGCCCAGGGGGCTTTTCAGAGACCCAGTACTTC.

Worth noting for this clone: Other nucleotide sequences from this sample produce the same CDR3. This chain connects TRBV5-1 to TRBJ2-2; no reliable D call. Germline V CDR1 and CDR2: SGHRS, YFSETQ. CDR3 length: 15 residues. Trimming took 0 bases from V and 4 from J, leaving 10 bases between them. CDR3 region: CASSLALGTTGELFF. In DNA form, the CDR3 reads TGCGCCAGCAGCTTGGCCTTGGGCACCACCGGGGAGCTGTTTTTT.

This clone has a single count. The CDR3 here is CASSFRDSSGNTIYF. CDR3 nucleotide sequence: TGTGCCAGCAGCTTTAGGGACTCGTCTGGAAACACCATATATTTT. The gene calls are TRBV6-1 and TRBJ1-3; perhaps TRBD1 as D (5 bases). The CDR3 contains 15 residues. Germline CDR1 and CDR2: MNHNS and SASEGT. V lost 6 bases and J 1 base, leaving 13 bases between the germline ends.

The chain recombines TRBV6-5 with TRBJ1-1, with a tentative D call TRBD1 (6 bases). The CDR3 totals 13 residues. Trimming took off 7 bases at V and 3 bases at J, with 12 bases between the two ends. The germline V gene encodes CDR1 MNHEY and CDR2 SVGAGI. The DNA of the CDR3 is TGTGCCAGCAATCGGGGGGCGGACACTGAAGCTTTCTTT. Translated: CASNRGADTEAFF.

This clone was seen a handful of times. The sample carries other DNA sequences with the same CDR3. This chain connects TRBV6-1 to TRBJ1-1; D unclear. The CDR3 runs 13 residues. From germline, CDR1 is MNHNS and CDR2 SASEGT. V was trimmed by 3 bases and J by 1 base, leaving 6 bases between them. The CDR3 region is CASSDQENTEAFF. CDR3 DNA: TGTGCCAGCAGTGACCAGGAGAACACTGAAGCTTTCTTT.

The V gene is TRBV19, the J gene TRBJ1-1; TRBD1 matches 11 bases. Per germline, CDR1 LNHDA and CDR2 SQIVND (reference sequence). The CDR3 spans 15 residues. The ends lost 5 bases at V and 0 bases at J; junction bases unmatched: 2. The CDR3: CASSEGQGVNTEAFF. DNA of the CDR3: TGTGCCAGTAGTGAGGGACAGGGGGTGAACACTGAAGCTTTCTTT.

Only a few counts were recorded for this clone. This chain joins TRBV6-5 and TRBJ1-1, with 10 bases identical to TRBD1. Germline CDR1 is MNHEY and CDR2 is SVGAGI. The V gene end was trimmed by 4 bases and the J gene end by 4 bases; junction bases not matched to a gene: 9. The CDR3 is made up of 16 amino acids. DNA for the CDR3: TGTGCCAGCAGTTGGGGACAGGGGCGACGGGCCACTGAAGCTTTCTTT. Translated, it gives CASSWGQGRRATEAFF.

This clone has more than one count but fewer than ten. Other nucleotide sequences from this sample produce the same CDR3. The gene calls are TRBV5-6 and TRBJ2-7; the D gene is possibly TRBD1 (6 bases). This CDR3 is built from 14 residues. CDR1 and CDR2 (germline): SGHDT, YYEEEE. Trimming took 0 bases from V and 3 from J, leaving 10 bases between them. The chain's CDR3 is CASSLGGQIYEQYF. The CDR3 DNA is TGTGCCAGCAGCTTGGGGGGACAAATCTACGAGCAGTACTTC.

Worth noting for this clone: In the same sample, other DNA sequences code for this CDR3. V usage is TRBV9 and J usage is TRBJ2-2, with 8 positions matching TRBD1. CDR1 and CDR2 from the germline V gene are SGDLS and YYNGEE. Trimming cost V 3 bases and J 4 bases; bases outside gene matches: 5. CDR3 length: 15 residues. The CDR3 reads CASSGTGSSTGELFF. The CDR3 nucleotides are TGTGCCAGCAGCGGGACAGGGTCGAGCACCGGGGAGCTGTTTTTT.

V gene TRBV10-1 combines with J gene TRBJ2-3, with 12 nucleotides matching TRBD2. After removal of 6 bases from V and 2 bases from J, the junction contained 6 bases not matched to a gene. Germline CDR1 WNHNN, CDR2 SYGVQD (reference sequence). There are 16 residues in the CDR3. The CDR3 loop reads CASSYRTSGDTDTQYF. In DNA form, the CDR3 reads TGCGCCAGCAGCTATAGGACTAGCGGGGACACAGATACGCAGTATTTT.

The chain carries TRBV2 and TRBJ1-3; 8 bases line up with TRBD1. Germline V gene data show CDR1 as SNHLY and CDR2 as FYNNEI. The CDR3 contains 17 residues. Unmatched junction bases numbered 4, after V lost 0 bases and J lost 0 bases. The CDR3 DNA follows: TGTGCCAGCAGTGAAGCGGGGGGGACAGGCTCTGGAAACACCATATATTTT. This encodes CASSEAGGTGSGNTIYF. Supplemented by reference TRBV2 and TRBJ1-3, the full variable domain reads EPEVTQTPSHQVTQMGQEVILRCVPISNHLYFYWYRQILGQKVEFLVSFYNNEISEKSEIFDDQFSVERPDGSNFTLKIRSTKLEDSAMYFCASSEAGGTGSGNTIYFGEGSWLTVV.

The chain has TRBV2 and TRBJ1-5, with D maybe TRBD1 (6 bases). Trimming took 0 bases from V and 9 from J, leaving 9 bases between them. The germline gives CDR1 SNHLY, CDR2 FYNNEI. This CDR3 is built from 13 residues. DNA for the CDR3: TGTGCCAGCAGTGAAGCGGGGGGGGCGCCCCAGCATTTT. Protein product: CASSEAGGAPQHF.

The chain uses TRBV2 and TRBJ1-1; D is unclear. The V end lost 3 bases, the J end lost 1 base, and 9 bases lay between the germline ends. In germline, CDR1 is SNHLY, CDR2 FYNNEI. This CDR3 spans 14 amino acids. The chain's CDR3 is CASSDVSGNTEAFF. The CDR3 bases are TGTGCCAGCAGTGACGTCTCGGGGAACACTGAAGCTTTCTTT.

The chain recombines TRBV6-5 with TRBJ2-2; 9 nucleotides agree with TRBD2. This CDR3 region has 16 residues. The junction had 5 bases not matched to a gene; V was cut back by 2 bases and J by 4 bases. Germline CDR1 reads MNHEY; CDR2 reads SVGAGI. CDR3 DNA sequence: TGTGCCAGCAGTTACATCTCTAGCGGGGTCACCGGGGAGCTGTTTTTT. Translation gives CASSYISSGVTGELFF.

CDR3 amino acids: CASSQGRELDGYTF. The CDR3 coding sequence is TGTGCCAGCAGCCAAGGTCGGGAGTTGGATGGCTACACCTTC. This rearrangement joins TRBV4-2 to TRBJ1-2; D gene uncertain. The CDR3 length is 14 residues. With 1 base removed from V and 6 bases from J, the gap between germline ends came to 12 bases. CDR1 and CDR2 (germline): LGHNA, YNFKEQ.

CDR3 protein: CASSLRASGTSRNEQFF. The CDR3 bases are TGTGCCAGCAGCTTAAGGGCGTCGGGGACTAGCAGGAATGAGCAGTTCTTC. The chain joins TRBV7-8 to TRBJ2-1; 9 bases fit TRBD2. The CDR3 length is 17 residues. Losses at the gene ends were 2 bases for V and 7 bases for J; bases not matched to a gene: 12. The V gene's germline CDR1 is SGHVS and CDR2 FQNEAQ.

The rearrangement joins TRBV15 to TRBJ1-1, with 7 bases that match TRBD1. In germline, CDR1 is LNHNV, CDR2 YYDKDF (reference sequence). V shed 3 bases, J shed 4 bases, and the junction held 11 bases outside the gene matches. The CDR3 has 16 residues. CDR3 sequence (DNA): TGTGCCACCAGCAGCATAAGCAGGACAGGAGTCACTGAAGCTTTCTTT. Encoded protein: CATSSISRTGVTEAFF.